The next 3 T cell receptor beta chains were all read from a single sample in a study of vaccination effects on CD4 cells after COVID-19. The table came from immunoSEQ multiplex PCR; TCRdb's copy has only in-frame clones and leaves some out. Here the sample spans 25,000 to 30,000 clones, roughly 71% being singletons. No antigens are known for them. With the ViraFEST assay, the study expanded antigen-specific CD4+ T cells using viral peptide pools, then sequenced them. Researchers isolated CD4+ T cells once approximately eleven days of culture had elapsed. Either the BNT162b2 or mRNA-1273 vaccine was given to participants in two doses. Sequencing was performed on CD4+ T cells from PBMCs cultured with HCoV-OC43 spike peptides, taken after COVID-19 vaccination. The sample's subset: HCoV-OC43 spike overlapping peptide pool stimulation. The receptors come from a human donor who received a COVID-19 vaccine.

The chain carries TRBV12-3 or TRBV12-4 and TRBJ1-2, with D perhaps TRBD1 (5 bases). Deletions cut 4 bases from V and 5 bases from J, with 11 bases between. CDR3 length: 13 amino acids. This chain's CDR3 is CASSSGPGYGYTF. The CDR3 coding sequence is TGTGCCAGCAGTTCGGGACCGGGTTATGGCTACACCTTC.

CDR3 bases: TGCGCCAGCAGTGAGTCGCGTTGGGGTATGGGGAACACTGAAGCTTTCTTT. It yields the protein CASSESRWGMGNTEAFF. The chain carries TRBV10-1 and TRBJ1-1, with unresolved D. The CDR3 is made up of 17 amino acids. Between the trimmed V and J ends, which lost 0 bases and 1 base, there was a span of 15 bases. Germline CDR1 reads WNHNN; CDR2 reads SYGVQD (reference sequence).

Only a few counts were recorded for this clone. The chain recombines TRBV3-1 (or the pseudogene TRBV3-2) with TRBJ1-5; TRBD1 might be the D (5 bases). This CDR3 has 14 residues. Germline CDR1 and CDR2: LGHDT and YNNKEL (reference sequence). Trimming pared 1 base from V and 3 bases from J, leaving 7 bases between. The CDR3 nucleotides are TGTGCCAGCAGCCAAGCACAGGTCAATCAGCCCCAGCATTTT. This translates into CASSQAQVNQPQHF.